This entry lists 6 T cell receptor beta chains sequenced from one sample in a study of cytomegalovirus exposure and HLA in healthy donors. Vbeta (60) and Jbeta (13) primers were used in the PCR. Sequencing used immunoSEQ multiplex PCR; TCRdb keeps in-frame clones, though not all of them. The sample has more than 95,000 clones; around three quarters are singletons. The sequenced material came from PBMCs. These receptors were collected from a man younger than 45 in good health and CMV-seronegative.

This clone came up once. J is TRBJ1-2 and V is TRBV5-1, with 7 nucleotides matching TRBD1. This CDR3 comprises 17 residues. Per germline, CDR1 SGHRS and CDR2 YFSETQ. V lost 4 bases and J lost 5; bases outside the gene matches: 17. CDR3 sequence reads: CASSPRSGQIKEYGYTF. CDR3 in DNA: TGCGCCAGCAGCCCACGCTCGGGACAGATTAAGGAATATGGCTACACCTTC.

The chain links TRBV7-3 to TRBJ1-1; TRBD1 matches at 7 bases. Trimming removed 4 bases from V and 11 bases from J; junction bases left unmatched: 16. Germline lookup yields CDR1 SGHTA and CDR2 FQGTGA. The CDR3 spans 15 residues. The CDR3 coding sequence is TGTGCCAGCAGCTCTCGGACAGGAGCCAAATCCGCGGCTTTCTTT. It specifies CASSSRTGAKSAAFF. The full variable domain, completed using reference TRBV7-3 and TRBJ1-1, is GAGVSQTPSNKVTEKGKYVELRCDPISGHTALYWYRQSLGQGPEFLIYFQGTGAADDSGLPNDRFFAVRPEGSVSTLKIQRTERGDSAVYLCASSSRTGAKSAAFFGQGTRLTVV.

This clone was seen a few times. This chain connects TRBV20-1 to TRBJ2-7; a possible D gene is TRBD1 (6 bases). CDR1 is DFQATT and CDR2 is SNEGSKA in the germline V gene (reference sequence). V was cut by 2 bases and J by 5 bases, with 7 bases left in between. The CDR3 is made up of 11 amino acids. CDR3 sequence: CSARQGHEQYF. The CDR3 nucleotides are TGCAGTGCTAGACAGGGGCACGAGCAGTACTTC.

J is TRBJ2-7 and V is TRBV6-1; 8 nucleotides align to TRBD2. From germline, CDR1 is MNHNS and CDR2 SASEGT. This CDR3 comprises 16 residues. V gave up 4 bases and J gave up 2 bases; unmatched junction bases: 10. CDR3 amino acids: CASSVLREDHTYEQYF. Here the CDR3 DNA reads TGTGCCAGCAGTGTACTGCGGGAGGATCATACCTACGAGCAGTACTTC.

This clone was seen a handful of times. V gene TRBV13 combines with J gene TRBJ1-2; perhaps TRBD1 as D (5 bases). This CDR3 is built from 14 residues. Germline V gives CDR1 PRHDT, CDR2 FYEKMQ (reference sequence). Trimming removed 4 bases at V and 1 base at J, with 10 bases between. CDR3 loop: CASSSGGNNYGYTF. As DNA, the CDR3 is TGTGCCAGCAGCTCCGGGGGGAATAACTATGGCTACACCTTC.

This rearrangement joins TRBV11-2 to TRBJ2-1; 10 positions match TRBD1. Germline V gives CDR1 SGHAT, CDR2 FQNNGV. The length of the CDR3 is 17 residues. V gave up 5 bases and J gave up 3 bases; unmatched junction bases: 10. The chain's CDR3 is CASSPSRRDRGYNEQFF. In nucleotides, the CDR3 is TGTGCCAGCAGCCCAAGCCGCCGGGACAGGGGCTACAATGAGCAGTTCTTC.